The 20 T cell receptor beta chains below were found in one sample sequenced in a study of blood T cell repertoires in COVID-19. Some clones are missing from TCRdb's copy, which holds only in-frame ones; the method was immunoSEQ multiplex PCR. This sample has some 200,000 clones, with about 86% found just once. The sample comprised peripheral blood. These receptors all come from a woman aged 25 to 45 who had recovered from COVID-19.

The V gene is TRBV4-1, the J gene TRBJ2-1; 7 nucleotides line up with TRBD1. The CDR3 runs to 14 residues. V shed 0 bases and J 8 bases; nucleotides not matched to a gene: 4. Germline loops: CDR1 MGHRA, CDR2 YSYEKL. In nucleotides, the CDR3 is TGCGCCAGCAGCCAAGAGGAAGGGGGCGATGAGCAGTTCTTC. This encodes CASSQEEGGDEQFF.

The chain recombines TRBV28 with TRBJ2-3; D unresolved. There are 11 residues in the CDR3. V was trimmed by 5 bases and J by 14 bases, leaving 14 bases between them. Germline V gene lookup returns CDR1 MDHEN and CDR2 SYDVKM. The DNA of the CDR3 is TGTGCCAGCAGTGAGGTTAGATCCCTGTATTTT. Its protein product is CASSEVRSLYF. The full variable domain, in which reference TRBV28 and TRBJ2-3 provide the parts outside the CDR3, is DVKVTQSSRYLVKRTGEKVFLECVQDMDHENMFWYRQDPGLGLRLIYFSYDVKMKEKGDIPEGYSVSREKKERFSLILESASTNQTSMYLCASSEVRSLYFGPGTRLTVL.

The chain uses TRBV6-6 and TRBJ2-7, with a possible D match to TRBD2 (6 bases). V lost 6 bases and J lost 6, with 15 bases in between. Germline assignment: CDR1 MNHNY and CDR2 SVGAGI (reference sequence). CDR3 length equals 13 residues. The CDR3 DNA sequence: TGTGCCAGCAGCCCCTCGGTGGGGGGCGAGCAGTACTTC. Translated: CASSPSVGGEQYF.

This clone was picked up one time. CDR3 sequence (DNA): TGTGCCAGCAGCTTAGCGGGAGGACGCAATGAGCAGTTCTTC. Its translation: CASSLAGGRNEQFF. The gene calls are TRBV5-5 and TRBJ2-1, with 9 bases aligning to TRBD2. Trimming took 2 bases from V and 6 from J; bases not matched to a gene: 3. The CDR3 sequence is 14 residues long. CDR1 SGHKS and CDR2 YYEKEE come from the germline V gene (reference sequence).

The sample holds one count of this clone. V usage is TRBV28 and J usage is TRBJ2-1, with 11 bases matching TRBD2. The CDR3 extends over 16 amino acids. Germline loops: CDR1 MDHEN, CDR2 SYDVKM. J gave up 4 bases and V 5 bases, and 7 bases lay outside the gene matches. Here the CDR3 DNA reads TGTGCCAGCAGTCTTCCGGGACTAGCGGAGTACAATGAGCAGTTCTTC. It specifies CASSLPGLAEYNEQFF.

The rearrangement links TRBV5-4 to TRBJ2-1; D is undetermined. Germline V gene sequence: CDR1 SGHNT, CDR2 YYREEE (reference sequence). CDR3 length: 14 residues. Between the trimmed V and J ends, which lost 3 bases and 8 bases, there was a span of 15 bases. The DNA of the CDR3 is TGTGCCAGCAGCTCCGGCCCCTTAGCCCATGAGCAGTTCTTC. This codes for CASSSGPLAHEQFF.

V usage is TRBV6-5 and J usage is TRBJ1-1, with a tentative D call TRBD1 (5 bases). The length of the CDR3 is 16 residues. V lost 0 bases and J 1 base, leaving 12 bases between the germline ends. Germline loops: CDR1 MNHEY, CDR2 SVGAGI. CDR3 protein: CASSYSRRQGNTEAFF. DNA of the CDR3: TGTGCCAGCAGTTACTCGAGGCGGCAGGGGAACACTGAAGCTTTCTTT.

The chain links TRBV7-9 to TRBJ2-7; 11 bases map to TRBD2. The V gene's germline CDR1 is SEHNR and CDR2 FQNEAQ (reference sequence). The V gene end was trimmed by 4 bases and the J gene end by 1 base; junction bases not matched to a gene: 6. This CDR3 has 16 amino acids. This CDR3 reads CASSSVLAGGSYEQYF. For the CDR3, the DNA is TGTGCCAGCAGCTCGGTCCTAGCGGGAGGTTCCTACGAGCAGTACTTC.

The chain has TRBV11-2 and TRBJ2-6; D might be TRBD1 (6 bases). V was cut by 4 bases and J by 2 bases, with 12 bases left in between. This CDR3 contains 16 residues. Germline CDR1 and CDR2: SGHAT and FQNNGV. CDR3 loop: CASSSTGLAGANVLTF. The CDR3 coding sequence is TGTGCCAGCAGCTCAACAGGGTTGGCTGGGGCCAACGTCCTGACTTTC.

The chain employs TRBV7-2 and TRBJ2-7; D remains ambiguous. Trimming removed 2 bases at V and 3 bases at J, with 14 bases between. The CDR3 is 15 amino acids. Germline V gives CDR1 SGHTA, CDR2 FQGNSA. This CDR3 reads CASSLSDIRFYEQYF. The CDR3 coding sequence is TGTGCCAGCAGCTTAAGTGACATTAGGTTCTACGAGCAGTACTTC. Filled out from reference TRBV7-2 and TRBJ2-7, the complete variable domain reads GAGVSQSPSNKVTEKGKDVELRCDPISGHTALYWYRQSLGQGLEFLIYFQGNSAPDKSGLPSDRFSAERTGGSVSTLTIQRTQQEDSAVYLCASSLSDIRFYEQYFGPGTRLTVT.

The chain joins TRBV11-2 to TRBJ2-1; the match to TRBD2 covers 10 bases. V was pared by 7 bases and J by 10 bases, with 19 bases of the junction left unmatched. The CDR3 has 17 residues. CDR1 and CDR2 from the germline V gene are SGHAT and FQNNGV. CDR3 in DNA: TGTGCCAGCAAGCACCCTCTTAGCGGGAGGTGGAGAGGGGAGCAGTTCTTC. It specifies CASKHPLSGRWRGEQFF.

The rearrangement uses TRBV29-1 and TRBJ2-5; D is possibly TRBD2 (6 bases). The CDR3 is 12 residues long. V was trimmed by 4 bases and J by 4 bases, leaving 10 bases between them. Germline V lookup: CDR1 SQVTM, CDR2 ANQGSEA. CDR3 sequence reads: CSVVEGGETQYF. CDR3 sequence (DNA): TGCAGCGTTGTGGAGGGAGGAGAGACCCAGTACTTC.

This clone was seen more than once but under ten times. Other DNA sequences from this sample encode an identical CDR3 as well. The chain uses TRBV18 and TRBJ2-3, with D unclear. Deletions cut 3 bases from V and 0 bases from J, with 4 bases between. Germline assignment: CDR1 KGHSH and CDR2 LQKENI. CDR3 length equals 13 residues. The CDR3 loop reads CASSPASTDTQYF. The CDR3 DNA follows: TGTGCCAGCTCACCGGCCAGCACAGATACGCAGTATTTT.

The gene calls are TRBV3-1 (or the pseudogene TRBV3-2) and TRBJ2-1, with D perhaps TRBD2 (5 bases). Germline CDR1 is LGHDT and CDR2 is YNNKEL (reference sequence). The CDR3 sequence is 16 residues long. V lost 1 base and J 2 bases, leaving 12 bases between the germline ends. The CDR3 coding sequence is TGTGCCAGCAGCCAAGCTAGCCCCCGGCCCTACAATGAGCAGTTCTTC. Translating it yields CASSQASPRPYNEQFF.

The gene calls are TRBV24-1 and TRBJ2-1; no reliable D call. The ends were cut back, 2 bases at V and 6 bases at J, with 7 bases in the middle. CDR1 is KGHDR and CDR2 is SFDVKD in the germline V gene. The CDR3 totals 13 residues. The CDR3 DNA reads TGTGCCACCAGTGATTCCGGTGTCAATGAGCAGTTCTTC. Its protein is CATSDSGVNEQFF.

The chain carries TRBV19 and TRBJ2-4; 7 bases are a match to TRBD2. The CDR3 is 15 residues long. The V gene end was trimmed by 6 bases and the J gene end by 6 bases; junction bases not matched to a gene: 11. Germline CDR1 LNHDA, CDR2 SQIVND (reference sequence). The CDR3 loop reads CASSSFGAGANIQYF. The DNA for the CDR3 is TGTGCCAGTAGCTCCTTTGGGGCGGGAGCAAACATTCAGTACTTC.

The V call is TRBV2, the J call TRBJ1-1, with no clear D. Per the germline V gene, CDR1 is SNHLY and CDR2 is FYNNEI. The length of the CDR3 is 13 residues. V was trimmed by 8 bases and J by 4 bases, leaving 14 bases between them. DNA for the CDR3: TGTGCCAGCCAGACGGAGGGCGGCACTGAAGCTTTCTTT. Translation: CASQTEGGTEAFF.

CDR3 sequence (DNA): TGCGCCAGCAGCCCACGAGGACTAGCGGGAGGAACCTCCTACGAGCAGTACTTC. Its translation is CASSPRGLAGGTSYEQYF. The gene calls are TRBV4-1 and TRBJ2-7; 14 nucleotides match TRBD2. The CDR3 contains 18 residues. With 4 bases clipped from V and 0 bases from J, the junction kept 8 bases outside the gene matches. Germline CDR1 and CDR2: MGHRA and YSYEKL.

The V and J genes are TRBV10-2 and TRBJ1-4; the D is unclear. V dropped 7 bases and J dropped 0 bases, with 9 bases sitting between them. CDR3 size: 14 residues. Per the germline V gene, CDR1 is WSHSY and CDR2 is SAAADI. In DNA form, the CDR3 reads TGCGCCAGCACTCCAGTCCCAACTAATGAAAAACTGTTTTTT. Its translation: CASTPVPTNEKLFF.

The rearrangement joins TRBV28 to TRBJ2-4, with a tentative D call TRBD2 (7 bases). The V end was cut by 6 bases, the J end by 4 bases, with 19 bases between. The CDR3 extends over 16 amino acids. CDR1 and CDR2 from the germline V gene are MDHEN and SYDVKM. CDR3 nucleotides: TGTGCCAGCAGCGCCTATGGCGGGGGCCTAAAAAACATTCAGTACTTC. Translating it yields CASSAYGGGLKNIQYF.